These 3 T cell receptor beta chains originate from one sample sequenced in a study of blood T cells in healthy people across ages. Through a sample-barcoded 5' primer and a J-beta primer mix, a second PCR was run for roughly 6 to 12 cycles. MiXCR, run by TCRdb on the 5' RACE reads, gives a single entry per CDR3 protein. The profile covers about a million distinct CDR3 sequences, with 35% to 45% appearing a single time and around 13% taken by the ten largest. Sequencing input: blood. These receptors all stem from a man younger than 35 in good health.

The chain links TRBV25-1 to TRBJ1-1; D gene ambiguous. Trimming stripped 3 bases from V and 4 bases from J, with 12 bases between. CDR3 length: 14 amino acids. The germline gives CDR1 MGHDK, CDR2 SYGVNS. CDR3 region: CASSDSFGGTEAFF. The DNA of the CDR3 is TGTGCCAGCAGTGACTCCTTTGGTGGCACTGAAGCTTTCTTT.

A few counts support this clonotype. The rearrangement joins TRBV2 to TRBJ2-1, with 8 bases matching TRBD2. The CDR3 is 14 residues long. In germline, CDR1 is SNHLY, CDR2 FYNNEI. J gave up 9 bases and V 8 bases, and 12 bases lay outside the gene matches. The CDR3 DNA follows: TGTGCCAGCGCATGGGATGGACTAGCATCTGAGCAGTTCTTC. Protein sequence: CASAWDGLASEQFF.

This clonotype was seen more than once but under ten times. This sequence joins TRBV7-2 and TRBJ2-5; 9 bases fit TRBD2. The CDR3 totals 16 residues. Germline loops: CDR1 SGHTA, CDR2 FQGNSA. V lost 5 bases, J lost 0 bases, and 7 bases stayed unmatched. The CDR3 DNA is TGTGCCAGCAGCGGGCGGACTAGCGCCTACCAAGAGACCCAGTACTTC. Protein product: CASSGRTSAYQETQYF.